The sequence of this T cell receptor (beta chain) was determined in a study of beta chain features in type 1 diabetes. Only a few counts were recorded for this clone. The study reverse transcribed the entire isolated RNA, so it sequenced expressed TCRB transcripts. Generated by immunoSEQ multiplex PCR, the TCRdb table keeps only in-frame clones and is missing some. The data show roughly 300,000 clones, with around 15% seen just once and 6.7% held by the top ten. Germline V CDR1 and CDR2: SGHRS, YFSETQ. The V and J ends lost 5 bases and 5 bases respectively, with 11 bases between them. CDR3 size: 13 residues.

Sequencing was performed on central memory CD4+ T cells from blood. The receptor was isolated from a man aged 25-45 years in good health. The chain combines TRBV5-1 with TRBJ2-1; tentatively, D is TRBD2 (6 bases). This chain's CDR3 is CASRTRVDNEQFF. The CDR3 DNA sequence: TGCGCCAGCAGGACTAGAGTCGACAATGAGCAGTTCTTC.